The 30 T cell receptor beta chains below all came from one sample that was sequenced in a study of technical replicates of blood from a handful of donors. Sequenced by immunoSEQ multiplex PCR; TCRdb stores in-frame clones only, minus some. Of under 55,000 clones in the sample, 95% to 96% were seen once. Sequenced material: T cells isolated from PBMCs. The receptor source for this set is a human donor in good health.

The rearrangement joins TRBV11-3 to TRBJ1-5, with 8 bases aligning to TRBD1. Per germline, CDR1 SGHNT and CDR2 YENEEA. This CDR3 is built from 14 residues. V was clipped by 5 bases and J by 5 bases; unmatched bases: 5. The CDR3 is CASSLRQGHQPQHF. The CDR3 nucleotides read TGTGCCAGCAGCCTAAGACAGGGGCATCAGCCCCAGCATTTT. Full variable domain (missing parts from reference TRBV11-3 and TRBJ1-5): EAGVVQSPRYKIIEKKQPVAFWCNPISGHNTLYWYLQNLGQGPELLIRYENEEAVDDSQLPKDRFSAERLKGVDSTLKIQPAELGDSAVYLCASSLRQGHQPQHFGDGTRLSIL.

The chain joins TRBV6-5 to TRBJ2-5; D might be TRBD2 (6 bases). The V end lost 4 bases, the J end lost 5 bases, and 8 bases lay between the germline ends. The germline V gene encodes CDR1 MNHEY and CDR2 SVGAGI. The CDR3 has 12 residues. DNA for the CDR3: TGTGCCAGCAGTTTGGAGGGTGAGACCCAGTACTTC. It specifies CASSLEGETQYF.

CDR3 loop: CAWSGTSGTDTQYF. The CDR3 nucleotides read TGTGCCTGGAGTGGGACTAGCGGCACAGATACGCAGTATTTT. The rearrangement links TRBV30 to TRBJ2-3; 9 positions match TRBD2. The CDR3 sequence is 14 residues long. V shed 1 base and J 1 base; nucleotides not matched to a gene: 0. The germline CDR1 and CDR2 sequences are GTSNPN and SVGIG (reference sequence).

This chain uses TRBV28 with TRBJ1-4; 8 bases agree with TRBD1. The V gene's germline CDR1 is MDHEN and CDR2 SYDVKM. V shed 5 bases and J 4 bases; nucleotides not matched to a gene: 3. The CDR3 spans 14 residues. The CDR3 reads CASSRTGFNEKLFF. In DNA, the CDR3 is TGTGCCAGCAGTAGGACAGGGTTTAATGAAAAACTGTTTTTT.

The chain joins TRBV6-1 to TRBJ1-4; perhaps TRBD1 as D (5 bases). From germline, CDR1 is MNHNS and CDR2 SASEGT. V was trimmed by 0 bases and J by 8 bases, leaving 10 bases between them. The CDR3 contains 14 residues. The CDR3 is CASSEAGVGEKLFF. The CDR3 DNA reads TGTGCCAGCAGTGAAGCAGGGGTGGGCGAAAAACTGTTTTTT.

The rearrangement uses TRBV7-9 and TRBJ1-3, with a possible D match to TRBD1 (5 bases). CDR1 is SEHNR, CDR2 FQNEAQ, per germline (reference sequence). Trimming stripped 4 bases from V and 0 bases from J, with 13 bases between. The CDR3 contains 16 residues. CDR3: CASSSSGGFSGNTIYF. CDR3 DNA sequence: TGTGCCAGCAGCTCCTCGGGGGGATTCTCTGGAAACACCATATATTTT.

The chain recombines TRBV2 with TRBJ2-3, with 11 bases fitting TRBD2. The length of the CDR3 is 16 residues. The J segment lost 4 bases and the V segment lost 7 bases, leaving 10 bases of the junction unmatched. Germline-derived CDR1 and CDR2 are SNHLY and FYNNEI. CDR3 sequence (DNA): TGTGCCAGCAACCAACTAGCGGGAGTTGGGTCAGATACGCAGTATTTT. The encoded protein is CASNQLAGVGSDTQYF.

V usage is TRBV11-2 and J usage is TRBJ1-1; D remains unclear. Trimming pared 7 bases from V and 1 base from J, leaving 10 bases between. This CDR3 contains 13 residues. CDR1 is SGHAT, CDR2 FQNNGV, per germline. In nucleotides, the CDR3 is TGTGCCAGCACGGGGATTCGGAACACTGAAGCTTTCTTT. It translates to CASTGIRNTEAFF.

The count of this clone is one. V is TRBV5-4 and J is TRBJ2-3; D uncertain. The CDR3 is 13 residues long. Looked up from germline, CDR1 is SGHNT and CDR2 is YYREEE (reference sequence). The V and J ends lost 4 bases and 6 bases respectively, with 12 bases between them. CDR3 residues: CASSNQATDTQYF. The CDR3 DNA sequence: TGTGCCAGCAGCAACCAGGCTACGGATACGCAGTATTTT.

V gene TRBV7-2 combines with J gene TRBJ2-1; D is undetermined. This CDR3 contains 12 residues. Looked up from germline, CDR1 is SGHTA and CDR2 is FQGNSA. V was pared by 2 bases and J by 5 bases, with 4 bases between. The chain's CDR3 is CASSLINNEQFF. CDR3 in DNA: TGTGCCAGCAGCTTAATAAACAATGAGCAGTTCTTC.

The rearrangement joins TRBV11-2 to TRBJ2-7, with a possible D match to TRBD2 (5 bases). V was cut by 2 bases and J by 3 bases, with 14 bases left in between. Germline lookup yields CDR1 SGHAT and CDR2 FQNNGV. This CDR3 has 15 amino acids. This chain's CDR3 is CASSLSNIASYEQYF. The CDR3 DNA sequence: TGTGCCAGCAGCTTATCGAATATAGCGAGCTACGAGCAGTACTTC. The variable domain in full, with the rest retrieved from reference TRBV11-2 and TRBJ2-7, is EAGVAQSPRYKIIEKRQSVAFWCNPISGHATLYWYQQILGQGPKLLIQFQNNGVVDDSQLPKDRFSAERLKGVDSTLKIQPAKLEDSAVYLCASSLSNIASYEQYFGPGTRLTVT.

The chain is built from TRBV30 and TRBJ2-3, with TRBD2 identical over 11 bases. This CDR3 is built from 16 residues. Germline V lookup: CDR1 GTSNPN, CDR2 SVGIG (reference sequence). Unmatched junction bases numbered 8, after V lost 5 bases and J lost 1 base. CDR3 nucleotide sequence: TGTGCCTGGTGGCTAGCGGGAGGACGGGGCACAGATACGCAGTATTTT. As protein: CAWWLAGGRGTDTQYF.

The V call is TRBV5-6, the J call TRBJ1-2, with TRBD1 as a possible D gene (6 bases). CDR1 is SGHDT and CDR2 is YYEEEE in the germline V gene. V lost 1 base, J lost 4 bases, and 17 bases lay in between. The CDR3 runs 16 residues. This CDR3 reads CASSLKGTPLGYGYTF. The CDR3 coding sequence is TGTGCCAGCAGCTTGAAGGGGACACCTCTCGGCTATGGCTACACCTTC.

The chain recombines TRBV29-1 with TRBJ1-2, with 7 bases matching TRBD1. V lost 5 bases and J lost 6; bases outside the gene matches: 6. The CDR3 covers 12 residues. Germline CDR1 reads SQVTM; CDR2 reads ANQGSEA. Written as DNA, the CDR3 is TGCAGCGTTTCGGGACAGACAAATGGCTACACCTTC. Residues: CSVSGQTNGYTF.

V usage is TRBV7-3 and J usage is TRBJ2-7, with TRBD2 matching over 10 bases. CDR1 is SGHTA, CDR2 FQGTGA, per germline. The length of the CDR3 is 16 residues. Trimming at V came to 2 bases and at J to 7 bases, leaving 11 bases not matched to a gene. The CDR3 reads CASSLGASGSIQEQYF. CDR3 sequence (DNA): TGTGCCAGCAGCTTAGGGGCTAGCGGGAGTATTCAGGAGCAGTACTTC.

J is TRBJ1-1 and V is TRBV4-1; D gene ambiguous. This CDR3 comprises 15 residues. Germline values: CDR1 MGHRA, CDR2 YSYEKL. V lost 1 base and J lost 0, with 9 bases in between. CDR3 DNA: TGCGCCAGCAGCCAAGTCGGGGTTATGAACACTGAAGCTTTCTTT. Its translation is CASSQVGVMNTEAFF.

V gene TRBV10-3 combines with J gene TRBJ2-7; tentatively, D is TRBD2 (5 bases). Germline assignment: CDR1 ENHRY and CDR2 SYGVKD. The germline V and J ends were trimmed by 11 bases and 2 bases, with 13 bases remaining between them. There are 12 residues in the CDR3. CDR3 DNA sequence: TGTGCCGTTCAGTACGGGGCCTACGAGCAGTACTTC. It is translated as CAVQYGAYEQYF.

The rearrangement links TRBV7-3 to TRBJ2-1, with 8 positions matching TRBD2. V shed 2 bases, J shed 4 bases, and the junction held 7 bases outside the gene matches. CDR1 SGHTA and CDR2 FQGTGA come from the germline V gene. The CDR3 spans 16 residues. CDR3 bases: TGTGCCAGCAGCTTAGGACGGGGGGGTAGTTACAATGAGCAGTTCTTC. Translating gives CASSLGRGGSYNEQFF.

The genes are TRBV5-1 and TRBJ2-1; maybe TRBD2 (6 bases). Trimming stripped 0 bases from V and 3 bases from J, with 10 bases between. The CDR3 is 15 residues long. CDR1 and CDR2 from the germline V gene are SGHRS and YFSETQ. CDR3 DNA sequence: TGCGCCAGCAGCTTGGCCCGGGAGTACTACAATGAGCAGTTCTTC. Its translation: CASSLAREYYNEQFF.

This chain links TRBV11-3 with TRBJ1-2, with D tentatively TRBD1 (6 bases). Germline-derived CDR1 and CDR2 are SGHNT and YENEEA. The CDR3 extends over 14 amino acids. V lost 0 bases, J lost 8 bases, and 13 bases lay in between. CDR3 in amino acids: CASSLDPQGKGYTF. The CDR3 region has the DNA TGTGCCAGCAGCTTAGATCCACAGGGAAAAGGCTACACCTTC. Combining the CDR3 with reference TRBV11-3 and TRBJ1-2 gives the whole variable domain EAGVVQSPRYKIIEKKQPVAFWCNPISGHNTLYWYLQNLGQGPELLIRYENEEAVDDSQLPKDRFSAERLKGVDSTLKIQPAELGDSAVYLCASSLDPQGKGYTFGSGTRLTVV.

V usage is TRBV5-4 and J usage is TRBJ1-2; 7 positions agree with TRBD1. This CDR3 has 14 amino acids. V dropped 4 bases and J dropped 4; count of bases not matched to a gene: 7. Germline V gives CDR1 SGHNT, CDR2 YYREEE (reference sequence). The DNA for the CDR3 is TGTGCCAGCAGCGACAGGGTCTCGAGCTATGGCTACACCTTC. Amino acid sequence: CASSDRVSSYGYTF. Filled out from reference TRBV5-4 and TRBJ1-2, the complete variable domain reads ETGVTQSPTHLIKTRGQQVTLRCSSQSGHNTVSWYQQALGQGPQFIFQYYREEENGRGNFPPRFSGLQFPNYSSELNVNALELDDSALYLCASSDRVSSYGYTFGSGTRLTVV.

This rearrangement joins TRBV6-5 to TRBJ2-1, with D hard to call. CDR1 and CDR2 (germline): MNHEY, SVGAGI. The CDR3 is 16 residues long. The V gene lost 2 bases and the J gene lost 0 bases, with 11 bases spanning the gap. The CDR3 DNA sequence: TGTGCCAGCAGTTACGGTCTTCCCAGCTCCTACAATGAGCAGTTCTTC. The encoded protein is CASSYGLPSSYNEQFF.

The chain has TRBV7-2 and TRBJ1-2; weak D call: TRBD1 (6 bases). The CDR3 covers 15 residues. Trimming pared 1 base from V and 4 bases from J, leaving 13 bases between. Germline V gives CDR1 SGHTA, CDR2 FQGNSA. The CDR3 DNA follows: TGTGCCAGCAGCTTAGAGGTGGGAGGGGGCTATGGCTACACCTTC. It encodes CASSLEVGGGYGYTF. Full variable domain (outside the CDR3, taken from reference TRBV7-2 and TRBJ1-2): GAGVSQSPSNKVTEKGKDVELRCDPISGHTALYWYRQSLGQGLEFLIYFQGNSAPDKSGLPSDRFSAERTGGSVSTLTIQRTQQEDSAVYLCASSLEVGGGYGYTFGSGTRLTVV.

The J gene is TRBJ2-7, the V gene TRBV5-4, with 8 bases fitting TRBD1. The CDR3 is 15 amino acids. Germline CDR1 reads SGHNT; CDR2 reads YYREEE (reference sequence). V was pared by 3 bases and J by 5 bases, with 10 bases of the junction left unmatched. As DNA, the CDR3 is TGTGCCAGCAGCTCAGGGGGCGGTCTAGGCCACGAGCAGTACTTC. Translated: CASSSGGGLGHEQYF.

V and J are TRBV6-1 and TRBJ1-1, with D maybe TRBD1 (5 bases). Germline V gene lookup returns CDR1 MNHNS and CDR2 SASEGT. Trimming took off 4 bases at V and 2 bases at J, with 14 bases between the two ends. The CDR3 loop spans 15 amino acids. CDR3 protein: CASSVVGGDNTEAFF. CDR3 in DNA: TGTGCCAGCAGTGTGGTTGGGGGGGATAACACTGAAGCTTTCTTT.

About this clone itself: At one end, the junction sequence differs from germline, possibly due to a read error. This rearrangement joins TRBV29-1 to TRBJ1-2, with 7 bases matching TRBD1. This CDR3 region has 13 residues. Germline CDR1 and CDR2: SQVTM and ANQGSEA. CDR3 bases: TGCAGCGTGACAGGGACGGCTTTGGATGGTTACACCTTC. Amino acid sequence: CSVTGTALDGYTF. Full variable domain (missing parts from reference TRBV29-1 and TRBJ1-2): SAVISQKPSRDICQRGTSLTIQCQVDSQVTMMFWYRQQPGQSLTLIATANQGSEATYESGFVIDKFPISRPNLTFSTLTVSNMSPEDSSIYLCSVTGTALDGYTFGSGTRLTVV.

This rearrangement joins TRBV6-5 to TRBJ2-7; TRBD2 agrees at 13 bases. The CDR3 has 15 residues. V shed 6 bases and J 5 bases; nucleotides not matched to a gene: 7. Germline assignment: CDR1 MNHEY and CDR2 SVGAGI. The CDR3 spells CASSQGLAGSDEQYF. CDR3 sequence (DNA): TGTGCCAGCAGCCAGGGACTAGCGGGAAGTGACGAGCAGTACTTC.

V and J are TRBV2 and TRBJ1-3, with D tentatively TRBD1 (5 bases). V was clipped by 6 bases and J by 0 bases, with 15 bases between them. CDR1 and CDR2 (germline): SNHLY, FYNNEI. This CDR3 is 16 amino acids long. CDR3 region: CASSGTHGSSGNTIYF. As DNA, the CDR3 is TGTGCCAGCAGCGGGACTCACGGAAGCTCTGGAAACACCATATATTTT.

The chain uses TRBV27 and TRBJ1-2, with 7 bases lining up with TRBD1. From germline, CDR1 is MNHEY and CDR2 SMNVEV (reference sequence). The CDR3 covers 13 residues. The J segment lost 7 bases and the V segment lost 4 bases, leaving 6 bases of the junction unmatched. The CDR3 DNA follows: TGTGCCAGCAGTTCGACAGGGCGGGGTGGCTACACCTTC. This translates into CASSSTGRGGYTF.

In nucleotides, the CDR3 is TGTGCCAGCAGCTGGACTAGCGGGACCGGGGAGCTGTTTTTT. It specifies CASSWTSGTGELFF. The J gene is TRBJ2-2, the V gene TRBV7-2; 11 bases map to TRBD2. V dropped 4 bases and J dropped 5; count of bases not matched to a gene: 0. Germline-derived CDR1 and CDR2 are SGHTA and FQGNSA. The CDR3 totals 14 residues.